This TCR beta chain emerged from a study of a mutant IDH1 vaccine in newly diagnosed glioma. In the study overall: Investigators started vaccination 4-6 weeks after radiotherapy alone, or with temozolomide cycles.

This CDR3 contains 15 residues. Trimming cost V 7 bases and J 4 bases, with 17 bases left between them. Germline V gene data show CDR1 as MDHEN and CDR2 as SYDVKM. Concerning this clone: Its antigen is undetermined.

Profiling relied on immunoSEQ multiplex PCR, and the TCRdb table lists in-frame clones only, not all of them. The sample lists 50,000 to 65,000 clones; about 91% were seen once. Time point noted: week 11, during vaccination. Doses comprised 300 ug of mutant IDH1 20-mer peptide each, plus topical imiquimod. Patients carried new grade 3 or 4 IDH1-mutant astrocytomas lacking nuclear ATRX. The clonotype originates from a man aged 50 to 60 with glioma. The sample was PBMCs, taken from a glioma patient whose treatment included an IDH1 peptide vaccine. This chain uses TRBV28 with TRBJ2-1, with D unresolved. The CDR3 here is CASTQPPRWYNEQFF. In nucleotides, the CDR3 is TGTGCCAGCACTCAACCCCCCAGGTGGTACAATGAGCAGTTCTTC.